The clone carrying this TCR beta chain was seen at least ten times. One end of the junction does not line up with germline, which may come from a read error. The sample is drawn from a study of low-dose radiotherapy and immunotherapy resistance in tumors. Turning to the study itself: Each patient was administered nivolumab intravenously at 240 mg, which was a flat dose, every two weeks, along with intravenous ipilimumab at 1 mg/kg every six weeks. At a dose of 200 mg/m2, intravenous cyclophosphamide was given every two weeks, one day before radiation and immunotherapy. A dose of 300 mg of oral aspirin was taken by patients daily for four cycles from cycle 1 day 1.

Both TCRalpha and TCRbeta chains were reverse transcribed with V-gene-specific primers. TCRs were amplified for roughly 20 PCR cycles with a constant-region primer and V-primer adapter. Using its own MiXCR run on the reads, TCRdb lists one record per CDR3 protein. The sample lists tens of thousands of distinct CDR3 sequences, roughly a sixth occurring once. CDR1 and CDR2 (germline): SQVTM, ANQGSEA. The CDR3 is 12 amino acids. Documented time point: before trial treatment. Inclusion covered patients whose advanced solid tumors lacked tumor-infiltrating lymphocytes. This sample comprised PBMCs, obtained before treatment. V usage is TRBV29-1 and J usage is TRBJ2-1; 7 bases map to TRBD2. This TCR was recovered from a male donor with prostate cancer. The CDR3 loop is CGGGRRYNEQFF. Written as DNA, the CDR3 is TGTGGGGGGGGGAGGAGGTACAATGAGCAGTTCTTC.